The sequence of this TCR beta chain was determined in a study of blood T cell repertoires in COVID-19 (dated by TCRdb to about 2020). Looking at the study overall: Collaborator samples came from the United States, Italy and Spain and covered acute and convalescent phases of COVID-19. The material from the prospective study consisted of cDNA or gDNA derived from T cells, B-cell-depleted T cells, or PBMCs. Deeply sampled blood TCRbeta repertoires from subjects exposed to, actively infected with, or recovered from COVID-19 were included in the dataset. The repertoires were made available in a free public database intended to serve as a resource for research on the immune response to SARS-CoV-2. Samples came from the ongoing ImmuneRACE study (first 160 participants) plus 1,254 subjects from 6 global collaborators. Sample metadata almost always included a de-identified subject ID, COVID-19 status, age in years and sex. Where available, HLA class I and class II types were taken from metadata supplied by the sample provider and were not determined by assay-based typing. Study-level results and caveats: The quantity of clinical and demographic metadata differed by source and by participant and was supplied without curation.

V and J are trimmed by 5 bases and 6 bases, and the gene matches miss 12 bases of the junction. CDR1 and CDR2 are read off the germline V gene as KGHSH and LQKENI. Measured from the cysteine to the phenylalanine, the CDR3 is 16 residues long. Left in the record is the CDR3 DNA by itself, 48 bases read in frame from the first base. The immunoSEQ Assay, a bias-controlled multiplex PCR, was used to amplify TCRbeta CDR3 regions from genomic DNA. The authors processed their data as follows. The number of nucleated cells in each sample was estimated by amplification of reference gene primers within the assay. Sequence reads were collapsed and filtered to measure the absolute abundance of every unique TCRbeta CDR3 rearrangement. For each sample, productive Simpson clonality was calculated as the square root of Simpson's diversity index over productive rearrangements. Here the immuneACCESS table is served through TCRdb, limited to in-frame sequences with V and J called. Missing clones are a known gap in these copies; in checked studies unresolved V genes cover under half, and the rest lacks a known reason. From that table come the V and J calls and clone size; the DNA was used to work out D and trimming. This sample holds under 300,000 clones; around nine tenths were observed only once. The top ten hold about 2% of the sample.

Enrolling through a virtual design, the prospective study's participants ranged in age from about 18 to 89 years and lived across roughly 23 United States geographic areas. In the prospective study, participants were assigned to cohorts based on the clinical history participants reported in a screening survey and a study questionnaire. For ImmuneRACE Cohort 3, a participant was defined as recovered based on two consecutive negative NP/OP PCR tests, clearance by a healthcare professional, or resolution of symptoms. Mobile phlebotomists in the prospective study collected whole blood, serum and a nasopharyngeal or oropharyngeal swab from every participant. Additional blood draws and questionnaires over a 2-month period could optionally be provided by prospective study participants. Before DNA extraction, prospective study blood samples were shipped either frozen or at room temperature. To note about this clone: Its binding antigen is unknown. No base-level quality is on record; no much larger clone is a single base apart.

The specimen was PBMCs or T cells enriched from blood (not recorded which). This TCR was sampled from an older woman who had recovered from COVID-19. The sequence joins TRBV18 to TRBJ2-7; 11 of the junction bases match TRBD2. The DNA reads TGTGCCAGCTCATCCATAGCGGGAGGGGCCTCGGGCGAGCAGTACTTC. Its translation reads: CASSSIAGGASGEQYF.